These T cell receptor beta chains were read from a single sample in a study of blood T cell repertoires in COVID-19. Only in-frame clones appear in the TCRdb table, and some are missing; sequencing was by immunoSEQ multiplex PCR. This table has around 220,000 clones, over 80% appearing once. The sample consisted of PBMCs or T cells enriched from blood (not recorded which). These receptor sequences come from a woman between 35 and 50 years old who had recovered from COVID-19. CDR3s leave out the opening cysteine and the closing phenylalanine or tryptophan.

TRBV7-3	TRBJ2-1	ASSLTGTGMNEQF
TRBV9	TRBJ1-2	ASSGTDNPNYGYT
TRBV28	TRBJ2-7	ASSSGFLSYEQY
TRBV27	TRBJ2-7	ASSLTSGYEQY
TRBV11-2	TRBJ2-2	ASSLGGPRTGELF
TRBV28	TRBJ1-3	ASRPLGVSGNTIY
TRBV28	TRBJ2-1	ASSTDGSGRNQF
TRBV6-5	TRBJ1-6	ASSRGYNSPLH
TRBV19	TRBJ1-2	ASSILTGQGAEGYT
TRBV5-4	TRBJ2-3	ASSRGDTQY
TRBV2	TRBJ2-5	ASTGQRETQY
TRBV28	TRBJ2-7	ASSLWEKSSYEQY
TRBV4-1	TRBJ2-1	ASSQEVTSGAYQQF
TRBV2	TRBJ2-6	ASSEAFGVGANVLT
TRBV7-8	TRBJ2-7	ASSHRIPYEQY
TRBV27	TRBJ2-1	ASSGPRDRFYNEQF
TRBV3-1/TRBV3-2	TRBJ2-5	ASSQGRLETQY
TRBV7-2	TRBJ2-7	ASSLGSGGGGYSYEQY
TRBV4-1	TRBJ2-7	ASSLLPDRADEQY
TRBV15	TRBJ2-5	ATSRGLDGETQY
TRBV5-1	TRBJ1-1	ASSFDDRVAEAF
TRBV2	TRBJ2-3	ATQAGYSTDTQY
TRBV6-4	TRBJ1-1	ASSPGGGWDTEAF
TRBV10-2	TRBJ2-3	ASSDRVRWADTQY
TRBV5-1	TRBJ1-2	ASSGEDSGYT
TRBV5-4	TRBJ1-4	ASSLTGGTNEKLF
TRBV7-9	TRBJ2-5	ASSAGLEMVETQY
TRBV5-1	TRBJ1-5	ASSLGPNQPQH
TRBV7-9	TRBJ1-1	ASSLSSVSTEAF
TRBV5-4	TRBJ1-1	ASSLAGQGAAEAF
TRBV21-1	TRBJ2-1	ASSEEGTDFYNEQF